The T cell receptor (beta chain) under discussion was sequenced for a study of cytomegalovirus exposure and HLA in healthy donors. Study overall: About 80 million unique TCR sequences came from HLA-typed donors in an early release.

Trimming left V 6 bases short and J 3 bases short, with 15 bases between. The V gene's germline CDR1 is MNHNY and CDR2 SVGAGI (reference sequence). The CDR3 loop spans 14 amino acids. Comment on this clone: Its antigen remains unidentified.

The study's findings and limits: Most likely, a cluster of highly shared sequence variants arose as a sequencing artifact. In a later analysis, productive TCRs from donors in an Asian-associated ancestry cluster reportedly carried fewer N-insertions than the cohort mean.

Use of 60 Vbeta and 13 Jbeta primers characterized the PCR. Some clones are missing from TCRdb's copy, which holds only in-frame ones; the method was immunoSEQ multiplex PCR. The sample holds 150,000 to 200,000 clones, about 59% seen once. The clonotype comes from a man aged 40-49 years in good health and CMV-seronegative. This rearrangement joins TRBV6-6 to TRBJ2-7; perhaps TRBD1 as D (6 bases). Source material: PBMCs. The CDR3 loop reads CASRGPGQGYEQYF. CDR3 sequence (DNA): TGTGCCAGCAGAGGCCCGGGACAAGGCTACGAGCAGTACTTC.